The entry below gives a single T cell receptor (beta chain) sequence along with its context. In the source study's methods: The assay estimated nucleated cells by amplifying reference gene primers. Sequenced by immunoSEQ multiplex PCR; TCRdb stores in-frame clones only, minus some. V, J and clone size derive from that table, while D and trimming were established from the DNA sequence. Of 310,000 or so clones listed, 80% to 90% are singletons. The entry originates in a study of blood T cell repertoires in COVID-19. The TCR comes from a woman between 18 and 30 years old who had recovered from COVID-19. The sequenced sample consisted of PBMCs or T cells enriched from blood (not recorded which).

CDR3 protein: CASSTPRATGELFF. In DNA, the CDR3 is TGTGCCAGTAGTACCCCGCGGGCAACCGGGGAGCTGTTTTTT. The V and J genes are TRBV19 and TRBJ2-2; weak D call: TRBD2 (5 bases). V gave up 4 bases and J gave up 5 bases, with 11 bases separating them. There are 14 residues in the CDR3. Germline V gene sequence: CDR1 LNHDA, CDR2 SQIVND (reference sequence).